This TCR beta chain was observed in a study of blood T cells in healthy people across ages. Study-level results: Reliance upon unsorted PBMCs precluded definitive naive versus antigen-experienced comparison.

Deletions cut 2 bases from V and 4 bases from J, with 8 bases between. The CDR3 sequence is 13 residues long. The V gene's germline CDR1 is LGHDT and CDR2 YNNKEL (reference sequence). The use of a sample-barcoded 5' primer and a J-beta primer mix characterized a second PCR of roughly 7 to 11 cycles. TCRdb ran MiXCR on the 5' RACE reads and lists one entry per CDR3 protein. The sample has around 320,000 distinct CDR3 sequences; roughly 26% are singletons. This clonotype was seen more than once but under ten times. What it binds is not known. Sequencing was done on a sample of blood. The sequence derives from a woman in her 70s in good health. The chain employs TRBV3-1 and TRBJ2-5, with TRBD1 as a possible D gene (6 bases). The CDR3 DNA follows: TGTGCCAGCAGCCAACAGGACAGAGAGACCCAGTACTTC. This codes for CASSQQDRETQYF.